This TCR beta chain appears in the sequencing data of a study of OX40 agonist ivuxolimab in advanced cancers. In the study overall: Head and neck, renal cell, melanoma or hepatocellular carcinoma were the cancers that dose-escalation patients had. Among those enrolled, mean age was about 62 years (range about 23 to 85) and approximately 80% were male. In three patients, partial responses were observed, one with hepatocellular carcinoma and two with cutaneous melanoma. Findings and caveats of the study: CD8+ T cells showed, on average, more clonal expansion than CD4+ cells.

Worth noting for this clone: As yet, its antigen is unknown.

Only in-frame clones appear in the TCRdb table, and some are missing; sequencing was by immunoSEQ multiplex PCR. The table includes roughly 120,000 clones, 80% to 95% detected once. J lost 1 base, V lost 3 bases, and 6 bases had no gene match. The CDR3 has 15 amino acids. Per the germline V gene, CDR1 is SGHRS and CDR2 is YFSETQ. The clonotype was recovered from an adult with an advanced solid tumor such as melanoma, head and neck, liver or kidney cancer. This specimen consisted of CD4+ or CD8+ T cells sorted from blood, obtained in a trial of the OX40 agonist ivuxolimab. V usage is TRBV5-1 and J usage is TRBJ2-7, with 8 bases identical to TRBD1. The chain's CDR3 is CASSWGTGPSYEQYF. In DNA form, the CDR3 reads TGCGCCAGCAGCTGGGGGACAGGTCCGTCCTACGAGCAGTACTTC.